This TCR beta chain was recorded in a study of blood T cell repertoires in COVID-19. At the level of the study: Collection of acute and convalescent COVID-19 samples took place in the United States, Italy and Spain. PBMCs, B-cell-depleted T cells, or T cells provided the cDNA or gDNA that made up the material.

Original methodology: Amplification of reference gene primers provided the estimated nucleated cell counts. This table comes from immunoSEQ multiplex PCR, and its TCRdb copy is limited to in-frame clones, with some not included. V and J calls and clone size come straight from that table; D and trimming were deduced from the DNA. This sample has 150,000 to 180,000 clones, with approximately 86% found just once. Germline V CDR1 and CDR2: SGHTA, FQGNSA. Trimming stripped 4 bases from V and 2 bases from J, with 15 bases between. The CDR3 spans 16 residues. The sequenced sample consisted of peripheral blood. V gene TRBV7-2 combines with J gene TRBJ1-5; TRBD1 is a possible D gene (5 bases). The sequence derives from a man aged 60-69 years with COVID-19, enrolled during active disease. The CDR3 DNA reads as TGTGCCAGCAGCTCCCGTGTGGGAGGGGGCAATCAGCCCCAGCATTTT. Protein product: CASSSRVGGGNQPQHF.